The present entry profiles one T cell receptor (beta chain) with its context. Everyone who took part was roughly 18 to 89 years old, and they came from about two dozen US areas. Researchers sorted participants into cohorts using their self-reported clinical history. These data originate in a study of blood T cell repertoires in COVID-19. Turning to the study itself: Specimens from acute and convalescent COVID-19 originated in the United States, Italy and Spain.

This CDR3 comprises 15 residues. CDR1 and CDR2 from the germline V gene are MNHEY and SMNVEV (reference sequence). The V segment lost 2 bases and the J segment 6 bases; nucleotides outside the gene matches: 4. Generated by immunoSEQ multiplex PCR, the TCRdb table keeps only in-frame clones and is missing some. The table includes roughly 340,000 clones, roughly 86% detected once. The sample consisted of PBMCs or T cells enriched from blood (not recorded which). The chain carries TRBV27 and TRBJ1-2, with TRBD1 matching 12 bases. The receptor was isolated from a man in his forties in a cohort exposed to, infected with or recovered from COVID-19 (not recorded which). CDR3 nucleotide sequence: TGTGCCAGCAGTTTAGCCGGGACAGGGGGCGATGGCTACACCTTC. Translated, it gives CASSLAGTGGDGYTF.